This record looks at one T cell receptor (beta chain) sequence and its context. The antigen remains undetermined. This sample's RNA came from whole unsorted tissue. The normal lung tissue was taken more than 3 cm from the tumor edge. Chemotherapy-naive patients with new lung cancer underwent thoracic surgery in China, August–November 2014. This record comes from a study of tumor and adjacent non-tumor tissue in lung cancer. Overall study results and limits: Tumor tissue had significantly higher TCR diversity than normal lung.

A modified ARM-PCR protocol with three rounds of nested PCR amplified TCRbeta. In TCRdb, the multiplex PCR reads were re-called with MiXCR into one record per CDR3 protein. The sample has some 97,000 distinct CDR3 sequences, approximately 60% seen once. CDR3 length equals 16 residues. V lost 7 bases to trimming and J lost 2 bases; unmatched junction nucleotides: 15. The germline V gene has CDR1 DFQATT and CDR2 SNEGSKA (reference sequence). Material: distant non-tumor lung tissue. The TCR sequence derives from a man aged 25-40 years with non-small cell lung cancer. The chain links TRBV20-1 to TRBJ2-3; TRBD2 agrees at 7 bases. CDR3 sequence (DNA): TGCAGTGTTAGGAATTTAGGAGCGGGGTACACAGATACGCAGTATTTT. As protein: CSVRNLGAGYTDTQYF.